One sample yielded the 30 T cell receptor beta chains listed below, sequenced in a study of response to subunit inactivated influenza vaccine. Using its own MiXCR run on the RT-PCR reads, TCRdb lists one record per CDR3 protein. This table has fewer than 700,000 distinct CDR3 sequences, around 13% appearing once. This sample comprised PBMCs from blood, obtained roughly 46 days after vaccination. The receptors stem from a middle-aged man who received an inactivated influenza vaccine.

V gene TRBV5-6 combines with J gene TRBJ2-3; the D is unclear. Trimming left V 5 bases short and J 9 bases short, with 13 bases between. CDR3 size: 12 residues. Germline loops: CDR1 SGHDT, CDR2 YYEEEE. As DNA, the CDR3 is TGTGCCAGCAGAGGGTCTTTTGGGACGCAGTATTTT. As protein: CASRGSFGTQYF.

This clonotype was seen more than once but under ten times. CDR3 protein: CSASGTARGYTF. The CDR3 bases are TGCAGTGCTAGTGGGACTGCTAGGGGCTACACCTTC. J is TRBJ1-2 and V is TRBV20-1; tentative D call: TRBD1 (5 bases). This CDR3 region has 12 residues. The germline V gene has CDR1 DFQATT and CDR2 SNEGSKA (reference sequence). V was clipped by 3 bases and J by 8 bases, with 13 bases between them.

This clonotype was seen only a few times. The chain couples TRBV29-1 to TRBJ2-1; TRBD2 aligns across 8 bases. The ends lost 1 base at V and 10 bases at J; junction bases unmatched: 9. This CDR3 comprises 14 residues. CDR1 and CDR2 (germline): SQVTM, ANQGSEA. The CDR3 region has the DNA TGCAGCGTTGAAGGGATAGCGGGACTGGTAGAGCAGTTCTTC. This codes for CSVEGIAGLVEQFF.

V is TRBV4-3 and J is TRBJ1-1; D remains unclear. This CDR3 is built from 13 residues. The V gene lost 3 bases and the J gene lost 0 bases, with 5 bases spanning the gap. Germline V gene data show CDR1 as LGHNA and CDR2 as YSLEER. The CDR3 coding sequence is TGCGCCAGCAGCCACCAACTGAACACTGAAGCTTTCTTT. Its protein product is CASSHQLNTEAFF.

This clonotype was detected many times. The V and J genes are TRBV4-3 and TRBJ2-7, with TRBD2 matching over 8 bases. Trimming at V came to 0 bases and at J to 4 bases, leaving 2 bases not matched to a gene. CDR3 length: 14 residues. Per germline, CDR1 LGHNA and CDR2 YSLEER. CDR3 in DNA: TGCGCCAGCAGCCAAGATACGGGAGGGTACGAGCAGTACTTC. Amino acids: CASSQDTGGYEQYF.

The J gene is TRBJ2-5, the V gene TRBV7-2; D could derive from TRBD1 or TRBD2 (5 bases each). Looked up from germline, CDR1 is SGHTA and CDR2 is FQGNSA. The CDR3 sequence is 14 residues long. Trimming stripped 4 bases from V and 1 base from J, with 10 bases between. The chain's CDR3 is CASSSGAIQETQYF. The CDR3 nucleotides are TGTGCCAGCAGCTCCGGGGCGATCCAAGAGACCCAGTACTTC.

This clonotype has ten or more counts. This chain joins TRBV6-2 or TRBV6-3 and TRBJ2-5; no clear D. This CDR3 spans 14 amino acids. Trimming removed 7 bases from V and 4 bases from J, with 16 bases in between. Per the germline V gene, CDR1 is MNHEY and CDR2 is SVGEGT. The CDR3 loop is CASIPRSLGETQYF. The CDR3 nucleotides read TGTGCCAGCATTCCTCGTTCGCTCGGAGAGACCCAGTACTTC.

This clonotype was observed a handful of times. V is TRBV7-2 and J is TRBJ2-3, with D perhaps matching TRBD1 or TRBD2 (5 bases each). This CDR3 spans 17 amino acids. Trimming left V 2 bases short and J 3 bases short, with 18 bases between. The germline gives CDR1 SGHTA, CDR2 FQGNSA. DNA for the CDR3: TGTGCCAGCAGCTTATCCCGGGGCCGGGGAAGGACAGATACGCAGTATTTT. It encodes CASSLSRGRGRTDTQYF.

This rearrangement joins TRBV6-2 or TRBV6-3 to TRBJ2-1; tentatively, D is TRBD2 (7 bases). Germline CDR1 is MNHEY and CDR2 is SVGEGT. There are 16 residues in the CDR3. The germline V and J ends were trimmed by 2 bases and 6 bases, with 17 bases remaining between them. The CDR3, as DNA: TGTGCCAGCAGTTACGATTCGGGGGGCGCGTTCAATGAGCAGTTCTTC. Translated, it gives CASSYDSGGAFNEQFF.

The chain recombines TRBV5-6 with TRBJ2-6; the D gene is possibly TRBD2 (6 bases). The CDR3 contains 16 residues. Per germline, CDR1 SGHDT and CDR2 YYEEEE. The V end lost 3 bases, the J end lost 2 bases, and 12 bases lay between the germline ends. The CDR3 reads CASSWGVRAGANVLTF. The DNA of the CDR3 is TGTGCCAGCAGCTGGGGGGTCAGGGCTGGGGCCAACGTCCTGACTTTC.

J is TRBJ1-1 and V is TRBV10-3; 7 bases are shared with TRBD1. CDR1 ENHRY and CDR2 SYGVKD come from the germline V gene. CDR3 size: 13 residues. V lost 10 bases and J lost 0; bases outside the gene matches: 5. The CDR3 protein is CATADRLNTEAFF. The CDR3 bases are TGTGCCACCGCGGACAGGTTGAACACTGAAGCTTTCTTT.

This clonotype was counted between two and nine times. The gene calls are TRBV10-3 and TRBJ2-7; 7 positions match TRBD2. This CDR3 is 14 amino acids long. V trimming: 4 bases; J trimming: 5 bases; junction bases outside the gene matches: 8. CDR1 and CDR2 from the germline V gene are ENHRY and SYGVKD. The CDR3 region has the DNA TGTGCCATCAGTGCCCCAGCGGGGTTGGACGAGCAGTACTTC. Translation: CAISAPAGLDEQYF.

The chain carries TRBV9 and TRBJ2-2, with D unresolved. CDR3 size: 15 residues. Trimming pared 0 bases from V and 1 base from J, leaving 7 bases between. Germline-derived CDR1 and CDR2 are SGDLS and YYNGEE. The CDR3: CASSVDMLNTGELFF. In DNA, the CDR3 is TGTGCCAGCAGCGTAGATATGCTGAACACCGGGGAGCTGTTTTTT.

The chain has TRBV7-9 and TRBJ1-1, with TRBD1 matching 7 bases. Germline V lookup: CDR1 SEHNR, CDR2 FQNEAQ (reference sequence). CDR3 length: 13 residues. J gave up 11 bases and V 0 bases, and 6 bases lay outside the gene matches. The CDR3: CASSLAATGSAFF. As DNA, the CDR3 is TGTGCCAGCAGCTTAGCCGCGACAGGGTCGGCTTTCTTT.

This clonotype was detected only a few times. V usage is TRBV12-3 or TRBV12-4 and J usage is TRBJ2-7, with D perhaps matching TRBD2 (6 bases). Between the trimmed V and J ends, which lost 4 bases and 3 bases, there was a span of 19 bases. The CDR3 is made up of 16 amino acids. CDR3 sequence: CASSWRGRTYNYEQYF. The CDR3 nucleotides read TGTGCCAGCAGTTGGCGGGGACGGACGTATAACTACGAGCAGTACTTC.

This clonotype was seen only a few times. This chain connects TRBV29-1 to TRBJ2-1; unclear D gene. Trimming removed 0 bases from V and 0 bases from J, with 9 bases in between. Per the germline V gene, CDR1 is SQVTM and CDR2 is ANQGSEA. The CDR3 runs 15 residues. The DNA for the CDR3 is TGCAGCGTTGAAGATCGTCAGAACTCCTACAATGAGCAGTTCTTC. This translates into CSVEDRQNSYNEQFF.

This clonotype was detected only a few times. The chain joins TRBV6-2 or TRBV6-3 to TRBJ2-2; D unresolved. Trimming removed 6 bases at V and 9 bases at J, with 8 bases between. Germline V CDR1 and CDR2: MNHEY, SVGEGT. This CDR3 comprises 11 residues. The CDR3 reads CASSPLRELFF. The CDR3 DNA follows: TGTGCCAGCAGCCCCCTCCGGGAGCTGTTTTTT.

This clonotype was observed at least ten times. The chain carries TRBV12-3 or TRBV12-4 and TRBJ2-4; D is perhaps TRBD1 or TRBD2 (5 bases each). This CDR3 contains 17 residues. V was trimmed by 6 bases and J by 1 base, leaving 19 bases between them. CDR3 in DNA: TGTGCCAGCAGCCCGGGACCCCTAAAACGGGCCAAAAACATTCAGTACTTC. Its translation is CASSPGPLKRAKNIQYF.

This clonotype came up many times. The V gene is TRBV29-1, the J gene TRBJ2-7; 9 bases are shared with TRBD1. Per germline, CDR1 SQVTM and CDR2 ANQGSEA. The CDR3 loop spans 13 amino acids. The trim removed 7 bases at V and 3 bases at J, leaving 7 bases unmatched. The CDR3 coding sequence is TGCAGCGGAGGACAGGGGATCGACTACGAGCAGTACTTC. As protein: CSGGQGIDYEQYF.

The chain is built from TRBV5-4 and TRBJ2-2; D not certain. CDR1 and CDR2 (germline): SGHNT, YYREEE (reference sequence). V lost 0 bases and J lost 3, with 12 bases in between. CDR3 length equals 16 residues. CDR3: CASSLAPRIDTGELFF. CDR3 DNA: TGTGCCAGCAGCTTGGCCCCTAGGATCGACACCGGGGAGCTGTTTTTT.

On this clonotype itself: The junction and the germline gene differ at one end; a read error may be behind it. The chain recombines TRBV5-6 with TRBJ1-6; D gene uncertain. Germline CDR1 and CDR2: SGHDT and YYEEEE. This CDR3 region has 13 residues. Written as DNA, the CDR3 is TGTGCCATCAGCCCCGGACCTCCCTGGGCCCTCCACTTT. Its translation: CAISPGPPWALHF.

This rearrangement joins TRBV5-1 to TRBJ2-7; 7 nucleotides line up with TRBD1. J was trimmed by 3 bases and V by 7 bases; bases with no gene match: 10. Germline assignment: CDR1 SGHRS and CDR2 YFSETQ. The CDR3 runs to 14 residues. The CDR3 region is CASRLRDSNYEQYF. CDR3 bases: TGCGCCAGCCGTCTCCGGGACAGCAACTACGAGCAGTACTTC. Filled out from reference TRBV5-1 and TRBJ2-7, the complete variable domain reads KAGVTQTPRYLIKTRGQQVTLSCSPISGHRSVSWYQQTPGQGLQFLFEYFSETQRNKGNFPGRFSGRQFSNSRSEMNVSTLELGDSALYLCASRLRDSNYEQYFGPGTRLTVT.

A few counts support this clonotype. The J gene is TRBJ1-1, the V gene TRBV25-1, with D possibly TRBD1 on 6 matching bases. V gave up 8 bases and J gave up 1 base, with 11 bases separating them. The V gene's germline CDR1 is MGHDK and CDR2 SYGVNS. The CDR3 length is 13 residues. The DNA for the CDR3 is TGTGCCAGCGCAGGGGACACGAACACTGAAGCTTTCTTT. Translated: CASAGDTNTEAFF.

J is TRBJ2-7 and V is TRBV27, with 9 bases identical to TRBD1. CDR1 is MNHEY and CDR2 is SMNVEV in the germline V gene (reference sequence). Losses at the gene ends were 6 bases for V and 4 bases for J; bases not matched to a gene: 13. The CDR3 runs to 16 residues. CDR3 DNA: TGTGCCAGCAGCCTTAAGAGGGACAGGGATCTTTACGAGCAGTACTTC. It translates to CASSLKRDRDLYEQYF.

V and J are TRBV15 and TRBJ2-2, with a tentative D call TRBD2 (6 bases). Germline V gene sequence: CDR1 LNHNV, CDR2 YYDKDF (reference sequence). V lost 3 bases to trimming and J lost 4 bases, with 12 bases between them. The CDR3 is 15 amino acids. CDR3 residues: CATSRDPRGTGELFF. CDR3 nucleotide sequence: TGTGCCACCAGCAGGGACCCGCGGGGCACCGGGGAGCTGTTTTTT.

The gene calls are TRBV5-1 and TRBJ2-3; 8 nucleotides match TRBD2. CDR1 and CDR2 from the germline V gene are SGHRS and YFSETQ. V shed 3 bases, J shed 0 bases, and the junction held 3 bases outside the gene matches. This CDR3 region has 15 residues. The DNA of the CDR3 is TGCGCCAGCAGCTCACTAGCGGAGAGCACAGATACGCAGTATTTT. The encoded protein is CASSSLAESTDTQYF.

This clonotype has more than one count but fewer than ten. The CDR3 here is CASSQPSDRGGNIQYF. DNA for the CDR3: TGTGCCAGCAGCCAACCGTCCGACAGGGGAGGGAACATTCAGTACTTC. This sequence joins TRBV7-9 and TRBJ2-4; D is perhaps TRBD1 (8 bases). Germline V gives CDR1 SEHNR, CDR2 FQNEAQ (reference sequence). V was trimmed by 5 bases and J by 7 bases, leaving 21 bases between them. The CDR3 extends over 16 amino acids.

This clonotype was observed a handful of times. The chain has TRBV4-2 and TRBJ1-1; D is undetermined. Germline V gene data show CDR1 as LGHNA and CDR2 as YNFKEQ. The CDR3 consists of 13 residues. V lost 1 base and J 4 bases, leaving 7 bases between the germline ends. The CDR3 reads CASSQGWGTEAFF. DNA of the CDR3: TGTGCCAGCAGCCAAGGGTGGGGCACTGAAGCTTTCTTT.

In its sample, this clonotype was seen many times. The gene calls are TRBV14 and TRBJ2-5; TRBD2 might be the D (5 bases). The germline V and J ends were trimmed by 1 base and 4 bases, with 10 bases remaining between them. The CDR3 covers 14 residues. Per germline, CDR1 SGHDN and CDR2 FVKESK. The CDR3 sequence: CASSQVDWGETQYF. For the CDR3, the DNA is TGTGCCAGCAGCCAAGTGGACTGGGGAGAGACCCAGTACTTC.

V and J are TRBV6-2 or TRBV6-3 and TRBJ2-1; 14 bases are shared with TRBD2. The germline V gene encodes CDR1 MNHEY and CDR2 SVGEGT. V shed 6 bases, J shed 1 base, and the junction held 20 bases outside the gene matches. There are 22 residues in the CDR3. The CDR3 is CASSRGPFPGLAGEGSYNEQFF. The CDR3 DNA is TGTGCCAGCAGCCGAGGTCCTTTTCCGGGACTAGCGGGGGAGGGTTCCTACAATGAGCAGTTCTTC.